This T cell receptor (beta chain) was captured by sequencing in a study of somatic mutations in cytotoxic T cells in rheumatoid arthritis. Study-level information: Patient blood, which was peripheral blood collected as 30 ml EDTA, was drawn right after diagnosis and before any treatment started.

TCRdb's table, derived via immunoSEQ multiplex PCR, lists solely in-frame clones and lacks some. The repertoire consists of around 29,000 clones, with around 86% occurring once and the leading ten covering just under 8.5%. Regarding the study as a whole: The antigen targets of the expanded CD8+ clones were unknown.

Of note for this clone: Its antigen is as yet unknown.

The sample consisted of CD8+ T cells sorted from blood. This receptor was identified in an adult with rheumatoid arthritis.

The CDR3 loop reads CASSSRTSVNYNEQFF. CDR3 in DNA: TGTGCCAGCAGCTCCCGGACTAGCGTGAACTACAATGAGCAGTTCTTC. The rearrangement links TRBV7-9 to TRBJ2-1, with 9 bases matching TRBD2. This CDR3 has 16 amino acids. Germline values: CDR1 SEHNR, CDR2 FQNEAQ (reference sequence). V gave up 4 bases and J gave up 3 bases; unmatched junction bases: 7.